This TCR beta chain appears in the sequencing data of a study of cytomegalovirus exposure and HLA in healthy donors. A remark on this clone: What it recognizes is unknown. The germline gene is not matched at one end of the junction; a read error may be the cause.

Study-wide results and caveats: The study put about 180 TCR beta chains on its list as cytomegalovirus-associated. In a later analysis, an Asian-associated ancestry cluster reportedly showed fewer N-insertions than the roughly 700-donor mean. Testing in vitro showed three CMV-associated chains specific for CMV antigens. The records held CMV serostatus as the only immune exposure information.

This CDR3 spans 14 amino acids. CDR1 and CDR2 (germline): SGHNT, YENEEA. Use of 60 Vbeta and 13 Jbeta primers characterized the PCR. Profiling relied on immunoSEQ multiplex PCR, and the TCRdb table lists in-frame clones only, not all of them. Altogether tens of thousands of clones are present, around 62% being singletons, with the ten largest covering over 5%. Sequenced input: PBMCs. The chain employs TRBV11-3 and TRBJ2-3, with D tentatively TRBD2 (7 bases). This receptor was identified in a woman under 40 in good health and CMV-seropositive. The CDR3 here is CASSYGGATDTQYF. The CDR3 DNA reads as TGTGCCAGCAGCTATGGGGGGGCCACAGATACGCAGTACTTT.